This paragraph reports one T cell receptor beta chain. What it recognizes is unknown. This CDR3 has 16 residues. The data derive from a study of cytomegalovirus exposure and HLA in healthy donors. Study findings and constraints: Excluded: some indistinguishable V segments such as TRBV6-2 and TRBV6-3. Later analysis identified a missense DCLRE1C variant that was linked to TCR beta V- and J-gene trimming. Usually a TCR sequence was rare, but some public TCRs were found in many donors.

PCR primers comprised 60 Vbeta and 13 Jbeta primers. Data came from immunoSEQ multiplex PCR; TCRdb stores just in-frame clones and leaves some out. This sample's table has some 72,000 clones. The sequenced material came from PBMCs. This sequence was found in a man aged 25 to 40 in good health and CMV-seronegative. This chain uses TRBV21-1 with TRBJ2-7; the DNA was not used to check the table's D call, TRBD1. TRBV21-1 constitutes a pseudogene. The CDR3 nucleotides are TGTGCCAGCAGCAAAGCACAGGGTACCCCCTCCTACGAGCAGTACTTC. Amino acids: CASSKAQGTPSYEQYF.